The 32 T cell receptor beta chains below all came from one sample that was sequenced in a study of blood T cell repertoires in COVID-19. Using immunoSEQ multiplex PCR, the repertoire was profiled, and TCRdb retains in-frame clones only, with some absent. The table has 40,000 to 50,000 clones, 90% seen once. Sequencing was carried out using peripheral blood. These TCRs come from a man between 65 and 79 years old with acute or convalescent COVID-19.

The chain joins TRBV11-1 to TRBJ1-3, with 8 nucleotides matching TRBD1. V was clipped by 5 bases and J by 4 bases; unmatched bases: 7. CDR3 length: 15 amino acids. Germline V gene lookup returns CDR1 SGHAT and CDR2 FQDESV (reference sequence). CDR3 in amino acids: CASSQDRGDGNTIYF. Here the CDR3 DNA reads TGTGCCAGCAGCCAAGACAGGGGCGACGGAAACACCATATATTTT. The variable domain in full, with the rest retrieved from reference TRBV11-1 and TRBJ1-3, is EAEVAQSPRYKITEKSQAVAFWCDPISGHATLYWYRQILGQGPELLVQFQDESVVDDSQLPKDRFSAERLKGVDSTLKIQPAELGDSAMYLCASSQDRGDGNTIYFGEGSWLTVV.

J is TRBJ1-1 and V is TRBV2; D call uncertain. Germline V gene sequence: CDR1 SNHLY, CDR2 FYNNEI. Between the trimmed V and J ends, which lost 6 bases and 0 bases, there was a span of 17 bases. The CDR3 covers 16 residues. CDR3 in DNA: TGTGCCAGCAGGCTCCTGGAGGATGCCTTGAACACTGAAGCTTTCTTT. Translated, it gives CASRLLEDALNTEAFF.

The rearrangement joins TRBV5-6 to TRBJ1-3; the match to TRBD1 covers 9 bases. After removal of 2 bases from V and 4 bases from J, the junction contained 4 bases not matched to a gene. The CDR3 totals 15 residues. CDR1 and CDR2 (germline): SGHDT, YYEEEE. The CDR3 loop reads CASSLNRGQGNTIYF. In nucleotides, the CDR3 is TGTGCCAGCAGCTTAAACAGGGGGCAAGGAAACACCATATATTTT.

This chain joins TRBV19 and TRBJ2-4, with 8 bases fitting TRBD1. This CDR3 is 18 amino acids long. Germline V gene lookup returns CDR1 LNHDA and CDR2 SQIVND (reference sequence). Unmatched junction bases numbered 14, after V lost 4 bases and J lost 3 bases. CDR3 sequence reads: CASSKSEAGGSSKNIQYF. The CDR3 DNA follows: TGTGCCAGTAGTAAATCTGAGGCAGGGGGCAGTAGCAAAAACATTCAGTACTTC. Supplemented by reference TRBV19 and TRBJ2-4, the full variable domain reads DGGITQSPKYLFRKEGQNVTLSCEQNLNHDAMYWYRQDPGQGLRLIYYSQIVNDFQKGDIAEGYSVSREKKESFPLTVTSAQKNPTAFYLCASSKSEAGGSSKNIQYFGAGTRLSVL.

Only one count was recorded for this clone. CDR3 sequence: CASSLDQGAGAYEQYF. The CDR3 DNA follows: TGTGCCAGCAGCTTAGATCAGGGGGCAGGCGCCTACGAGCAGTACTTC. The chain couples TRBV11-2 to TRBJ2-7; 8 nucleotides agree with TRBD1. This CDR3 region has 16 residues. The V gene end was trimmed by 0 bases and the J gene end by 2 bases; junction bases not matched to a gene: 6. Per the germline V gene, CDR1 is SGHAT and CDR2 is FQNNGV.

The chain has TRBV11-2 and TRBJ1-5; D is perhaps TRBD1 (6 bases). The V gene lost 4 bases and the J gene lost 4 bases, with 8 bases spanning the gap. Germline CDR1 is SGHAT and CDR2 is FQNNGV. The CDR3 extends over 13 amino acids. As DNA, the CDR3 is TGTGCCAGCAGCTGGACAGTTAATCAGCCCCAGCATTTT. It translates to CASSWTVNQPQHF. Using reference TRBV11-2 and TRBJ1-5 for the parts outside the CDR3, the full variable domain is EAGVAQSPRYKIIEKRQSVAFWCNPISGHATLYWYQQILGQGPKLLIQFQNNGVVDDSQLPKDRFSAERLKGVDSTLKIQPAKLEDSAVYLCASSWTVNQPQHFGDGTRLSIL.

CDR3 nucleotides: TGTGCCAGCAGCGGGACAGGGGGCTCCTATAATTCACCCCTCCACTTT. It translates to CASSGTGGSYNSPLHF. This chain uses TRBV5-4 with TRBJ1-6; 11 bases are a match to TRBD1. With 4 bases clipped from V and 0 bases from J, the junction kept 0 bases outside the gene matches. This CDR3 is built from 16 residues. Germline V gene data show CDR1 as SGHNT and CDR2 as YYREEE (reference sequence).

In DNA form, the CDR3 reads TGTGCCAGCAGCCAAGATGGCTCGGCGGCTCAAGAGACCCAGTACTTC. Translation: CASSQDGSAAQETQYF. The chain couples TRBV4-2 to TRBJ2-5; D is uncertain. V shed 0 bases and J shed 2 bases, with 13 bases lying between them. The germline V gene encodes CDR1 LGHNA and CDR2 YNFKEQ. This CDR3 comprises 16 residues.

The chain couples TRBV27 to TRBJ1-2; 7 bases fit TRBD1. This CDR3 contains 15 residues. CDR1 is MNHEY, CDR2 SMNVEV, per germline (reference sequence). The V and J ends lost 2 bases and 3 bases, in that order; junction bases with no gene match: 6. CDR3 DNA: TGTGCCAGCAGTTTAGGAAGGGACAGTTACTATGGCTACACCTTC. This translates into CASSLGRDSYYGYTF.

The chain is built from TRBV6-5 and TRBJ1-2; maybe TRBD1 (5 bases). Germline CDR1 is MNHEY and CDR2 is SVGAGI. This CDR3 is 13 amino acids long. V lost 6 bases and J lost 1, with 9 bases in between. This CDR3 reads CASRLTVNYGYTF. The CDR3 coding sequence is TGTGCCAGCAGACTGACAGTTAACTATGGCTACACCTTC.

J is TRBJ2-5 and V is TRBV10-3, with D perhaps matching TRBD2 (5 bases). The V and J ends lost 0 bases and 0 bases respectively, with 17 bases between them. Germline V CDR1 and CDR2: ENHRY, SYGVKD. The CDR3 is 18 amino acids. Here the CDR3 DNA reads TGTGCCATCAGTGAGTCGAGCGCGGGTAATCGGGACCAAGAGACCCAGTACTTC. Translated: CAISESSAGNRDQETQYF.

The table lists this clone with a count of one. The CDR3 region has the DNA TGCGCCAGCAGCTTGGGGCACGGGGAGGGGCATAATTCACCCCTCCACTTT. This codes for CASSLGHGEGHNSPLHF. This chain links TRBV5-1 with TRBJ1-6; possibly TRBD1 for D (5 bases). From germline, CDR1 is SGHRS and CDR2 YFSETQ. The germline V and J ends were trimmed by 0 bases and 5 bases, with 15 bases remaining between them. There are 17 residues in the CDR3.

J is TRBJ2-2 and V is TRBV2, with 9 bases lining up with TRBD1. J was trimmed by 6 bases and V by 1 base; bases with no gene match: 0. Germline-derived CDR1 and CDR2 are SNHLY and FYNNEI. The CDR3 length is 14 residues. CDR3 DNA: TGTGCCAGCAGTGAAGGACAGGGGGCCGGGGAGCTGTTTTTT. Translation: CASSEGQGAGELFF.

V and J are TRBV7-9 and TRBJ1-1; a possible D gene is TRBD1 (5 bases). The CDR3 consists of 19 residues. V lost 1 base to trimming and J lost 4 bases, with 25 bases between them. The germline CDR1 and CDR2 sequences are SEHNR and FQNEAQ (reference sequence). The CDR3 loop reads CASSLDFLGEPGRGTEAFF. The CDR3 DNA reads as TGTGCCAGCAGCTTAGACTTTTTGGGGGAGCCAGGGAGGGGCACTGAAGCTTTCTTT.

The rearrangement links TRBV15 to TRBJ2-1, with 9 bases fitting TRBD2. The CDR3 sequence is 14 residues long. The germline gives CDR1 LNHNV, CDR2 YYDKDF (reference sequence). Trimming at V came to 8 bases and at J to 4 bases, leaving 6 bases not matched to a gene. The CDR3 reads CATVKRGEYNEQFF. The CDR3 DNA follows: TGTGCCACCGTGAAGCGGGGGGAATACAATGAGCAGTTCTTC.

The chain has TRBV30 and TRBJ1-6; no firm D call. The V end was cut by 4 bases, the J end by 4 bases, with 14 bases between. This CDR3 contains 15 residues. The germline V gene has CDR1 GTSNPN and CDR2 SVGIG (reference sequence). CDR3 bases: TGTGCCTGGAACCGCCGAAAGGAGTATAATTCACCCCTCCACTTT. As protein: CAWNRRKEYNSPLHF.

The chain is built from TRBV29-1 and TRBJ2-7; 8 bases align to TRBD1. CDR3 size: 11 residues. V lost 6 bases, J lost 6 bases, and 4 bases stayed unmatched. Germline CDR1 is SQVTM and CDR2 is ANQGSEA. CDR3 sequence: CSVVQGGEQYF. The DNA for the CDR3 is TGCAGCGTCGTACAGGGGGGCGAGCAGTACTTC.

This clone has just one count. The chain is built from TRBV28 and TRBJ1-5; D call uncertain. The CDR3 runs 15 residues. Trimming shortened V by 7 bases and J by 3 bases, and 16 bases separated the two germline ends. The germline CDR1 and CDR2 sequences are MDHEN and SYDVKM. The chain's CDR3 is CASNQFPRSNQPQHF. DNA for the CDR3: TGTGCCAGCAACCAATTCCCCAGGTCCAATCAGCCCCAGCATTTT.

V is TRBV5-6 and J is TRBJ1-1, with D uncertain. The CDR3 extends over 11 amino acids. V lost 5 bases and J lost 3, with 5 bases in between. The V gene's germline CDR1 is SGHDT and CDR2 YYEEEE. The CDR3: CASRAYTEAFF. The CDR3 DNA is TGTGCCAGCAGGGCTTACACTGAAGCTTTCTTT.

This chain links TRBV27 with TRBJ2-5; 8 bases line up with TRBD1. The CDR3 totals 15 residues. After removal of 5 bases from V and 7 bases from J, the junction contained 12 bases not matched to a gene. The germline CDR1 and CDR2 sequences are MNHEY and SMNVEV (reference sequence). The CDR3 region is CASSPMGQAAGTQYF. The CDR3 DNA is TGTGCCAGCAGTCCCATGGGACAGGCCGCCGGGACCCAGTACTTC.

The chain couples TRBV18 to TRBJ1-4; 10 bases agree with TRBD1. V was pared by 6 bases and J by 8 bases, with 6 bases of the junction left unmatched. The CDR3 contains 14 residues. Germline lookup yields CDR1 KGHSH and CDR2 LQKENI. The CDR3 region has the DNA TGTGCCAGCTCGCCGGGGACAGGGGTCGAAAAACTGTTTTTT. This encodes CASSPGTGVEKLFF.

The chain recombines TRBV6-5 with TRBJ2-7, with a possible D match to TRBD1 (5 bases). This CDR3 has 14 residues. V lost 0 bases to trimming and J lost 3 bases, with 9 bases between them. Germline lookup yields CDR1 MNHEY and CDR2 SVGAGI. The CDR3 region has the DNA TGTGCCAGCAGTTACTCGCCAGGGCGCTACGAGCAGTACTTC. Amino acids: CASSYSPGRYEQYF.

The chain combines TRBV28 with TRBJ2-5, with 10 bases lining up with TRBD2. V lost 5 bases, J lost 4 bases, and 4 bases stayed unmatched. Germline V gives CDR1 MDHEN, CDR2 SYDVKM. The CDR3 is 14 amino acids. CDR3 bases: TGTGCCAGCAGTCTAGCGGGGGTGGTAGAGACCCAGTACTTC. Amino acid sequence: CASSLAGVVETQYF.

J is TRBJ1-1 and V is TRBV5-1, with a weak D call TRBD1 (5 bases). The V gene's germline CDR1 is SGHRS and CDR2 YFSETQ. This CDR3 spans 15 amino acids. V was pared by 4 bases and J by 10 bases, with 23 bases between. The CDR3 DNA sequence: TGCGCCAGCAGCATTGGGAATGAAATCCCGGGGGGAGCTTTCTTT. This sequence encodes CASSIGNEIPGGAFF.

The CDR3 reads CASNGGSYEKLFF. The CDR3 DNA is TGTGCCAGCAACGGGGGGAGTTATGAAAAACTGTTTTTT. The rearrangement links TRBV28 to TRBJ1-4, with a weak D call TRBD1 (5 bases). The germline gives CDR1 MDHEN, CDR2 SYDVKM. V was trimmed by 7 bases and J by 6 bases, leaving 12 bases between them. The CDR3 is 13 amino acids.

This chain connects TRBV6-6 to TRBJ2-3; TRBD2 might be the D (7 bases). CDR1 and CDR2 from the germline V gene are MNHNY and SVGAGI (reference sequence). Trimming took off 6 bases at V and 4 bases at J, with 20 bases between the two ends. The CDR3 has 16 amino acids. CDR3 in DNA: TGTGCCAGCAGCCACAGAGGGGCGGGGGCTGCAGATACGCAGTATTTT. It translates to CASSHRGAGAADTQYF.

For the CDR3, the DNA is TGTGCCAGCAGCCAGCAGCAGGGGAACTATGGCTACACCTTC. Translation gives CASSQQQGNYGYTF. V is TRBV5-4 and J is TRBJ1-2, with D maybe TRBD1 (6 bases). The CDR3 consists of 14 residues. The germline V gene has CDR1 SGHNT and CDR2 YYREEE (reference sequence). V dropped 4 bases and J dropped 2 bases, with 12 bases sitting between them.

The rearrangement links TRBV6-6 to TRBJ1-6, with 9 bases fitting TRBD1. Looked up from germline, CDR1 is MNHNY and CDR2 is SVGAGI (reference sequence). CDR3 length: 15 residues. Trimming cost V 3 bases and J 9 bases; bases outside gene matches: 6. CDR3 bases: TGTGCCAGCAGTTATAGGGACAGGGTTTCTTCACCCCTCCACTTT. This encodes CASSYRDRVSSPLHF.

This clone was recorded once. The rearrangement uses TRBV5-3 and TRBJ2-7; D is possibly TRBD2 (5 bases). TRBV5-3 is sorted into the ORF group, with uncertain function. The CDR3 covers 12 residues. Trimming took off 4 bases at V and 5 bases at J, with 10 bases between the two ends. The DNA of the CDR3 is TGTGCCAGAAGCAATCACGGGGACGAGCAGTACTTC. Its translation: CARSNHGDEQYF.

The chain joins TRBV14 to TRBJ2-5; no reliable D call. V lost 1 base, J lost 0 bases, and 9 bases lay in between. Germline-derived CDR1 and CDR2 are SGHDN and FVKESK. CDR3 size: 15 residues. In nucleotides, the CDR3 is TGTGCCAGCAGCCAAGGGTTACAGCACCAAGAGACCCAGTACTTC. It yields the protein CASSQGLQHQETQYF.

CDR3 protein: CASSPRTPGQGNTEAFF. The CDR3 region has the DNA TGCGCCAGCAGCCCTCGAACACCGGGACAGGGGAACACTGAAGCTTTCTTT. V usage is TRBV4-3 and J usage is TRBJ1-1; TRBD1 agrees at 9 bases. With V trimmed by 4 bases and J by 1 base, 10 bases remained unmatched. Germline V lookup: CDR1 LGHNA, CDR2 YSLEER. There are 17 residues in the CDR3.

CDR3 region: CASEPQDSYEQYF. The CDR3 DNA is TGTGCCAGCGAACCCCAGGACAGTTACGAGCAGTACTTC. The rearrangement uses TRBV6-6 and TRBJ2-7; tentatively, D is TRBD1 (6 bases). This CDR3 has 13 residues. Germline V CDR1 and CDR2: MNHNY, SVGAGI (reference sequence). The ends were cut back, 8 bases at V and 4 bases at J, with 15 bases in the middle.